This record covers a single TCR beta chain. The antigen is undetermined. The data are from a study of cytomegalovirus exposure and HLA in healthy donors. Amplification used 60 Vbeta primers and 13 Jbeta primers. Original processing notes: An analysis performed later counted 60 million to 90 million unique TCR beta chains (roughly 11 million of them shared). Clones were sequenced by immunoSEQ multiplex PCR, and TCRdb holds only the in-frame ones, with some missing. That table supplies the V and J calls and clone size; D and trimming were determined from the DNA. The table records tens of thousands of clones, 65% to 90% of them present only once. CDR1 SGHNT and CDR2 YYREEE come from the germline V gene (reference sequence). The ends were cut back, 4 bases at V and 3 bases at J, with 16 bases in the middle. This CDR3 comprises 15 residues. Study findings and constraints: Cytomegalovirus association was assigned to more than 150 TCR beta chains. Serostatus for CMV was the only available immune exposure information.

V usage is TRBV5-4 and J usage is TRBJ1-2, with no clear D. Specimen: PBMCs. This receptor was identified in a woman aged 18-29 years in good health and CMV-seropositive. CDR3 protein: CASSHGSLNHYGYTF. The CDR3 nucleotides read TGTGCCAGCAGCCACGGTTCCCTCAACCACTATGGCTACACCTTC.